The 30 T cell receptor beta chains in this list originate from one sample, sequenced in a study of cytotoxic CD8 clonotypes in ibrutinib-treated CLL. Data came from immunoSEQ multiplex PCR; TCRdb stores just in-frame clones and leaves some out. The table has roughly 250,000 clones, less than 75% seen once. The sequenced sample was PBMCs, obtained after 24 months of ibrutinib treatment. The receptors were sampled from a human donor with chronic lymphocytic leukemia.

The chain combines TRBV27 with TRBJ1-5; a possible D gene is TRBD1 (6 bases). The V gene's germline CDR1 is MNHEY and CDR2 SMNVEV (reference sequence). V lost 7 bases, J lost 2 bases, and 12 bases lay in between. This CDR3 has 14 residues. In DNA, the CDR3 is TGTGCCAGCAACCGAGGGGGGGGCAATCAGCCCCAGCATTTT. Translated: CASNRGGGNQPQHF.

This clone was seen a handful of times. This sequence joins TRBV19 and TRBJ1-1, with 7 bases identical to TRBD1. The CDR3 has 14 amino acids. The germline CDR1 and CDR2 sequences are LNHDA and SQIVND (reference sequence). Trimming removed 7 bases from V and 4 bases from J; junction bases left unmatched: 9. The CDR3 reads CASNFRTGGTEAFF. CDR3 coding DNA: TGTGCCAGTAACTTCCGGACAGGAGGCACTGAAGCTTTCTTT.

V is TRBV7-2 and J is TRBJ1-1; 8 bases align to TRBD1. Germline V CDR1 and CDR2: SGHTA, FQGNSA. The CDR3 covers 16 residues. J gave up 1 base and V 4 bases, and 8 bases lay outside the gene matches. CDR3 in DNA: TGTGCCAGCAGCTCCTCGCGGGACAGGTGGAACACTGAAGCTTTCTTT. Its protein product is CASSSSRDRWNTEAFF.

This rearrangement joins TRBV13 to TRBJ2-3, with no clear D. Germline lookup yields CDR1 PRHDT and CDR2 FYEKMQ (reference sequence). The germline V and J ends were trimmed by 4 bases and 1 base, with 9 bases remaining between them. The CDR3 totals 14 residues. The CDR3 DNA reads as TGTGCCAGCAGCTCCATCCAGGGCACAGATACGCAGTATTTT. Translation: CASSSIQGTDTQYF.

As regards this clone: Other DNA sequences in the same sample also yield this CDR3. V usage is TRBV5-1 and J usage is TRBJ2-3; D not resolved. CDR1 is SGHRS and CDR2 is YFSETQ in the germline V gene. This CDR3 has 14 residues. V was clipped by 0 bases and J by 3 bases, with 8 bases between them. This CDR3 reads CASSLEAGTDTQYF. The DNA of the CDR3 is TGCGCCAGCAGCTTGGAAGCAGGAACAGATACGCAGTATTTT.

The V call is TRBV28, the J call TRBJ1-5, with TRBD1 identical over 9 bases. With 4 bases clipped from V and 6 bases from J, the junction kept 10 bases outside the gene matches. This CDR3 is 16 amino acids long. Looked up from germline, CDR1 is MDHEN and CDR2 is SYDVKM. CDR3 sequence reads: CASSSPGQGFRQPQHF. CDR3 coding DNA: TGTGCCAGCAGTTCACCGGGACAGGGTTTTCGTCAGCCCCAGCATTTT.

This chain connects TRBV7-9 to TRBJ1-3; tentative D call: TRBD1 (6 bases). V was cut by 2 bases and J by 0 bases, with 17 bases left in between. The CDR3 is 18 amino acids. Germline V gives CDR1 SEHNR, CDR2 FQNEAQ (reference sequence). CDR3 nucleotides: TGTGCCAGCAGCTTATTGGGGGGCGGCCTGCGCTCTGGAAACACCATATATTTT. Translating gives CASSLLGGGLRSGNTIYF.

The rearrangement links TRBV2 to TRBJ1-5; D remains ambiguous. V lost 7 bases and J lost 4, with 11 bases in between. CDR1 SNHLY and CDR2 FYNNEI come from the germline V gene. This CDR3 is 13 amino acids long. For the CDR3, the DNA is TGTGCCAGCACCGCGGAAGGAAATCAGCCCCAGCATTTT. This translates into CASTAEGNQPQHF.

The chain employs TRBV7-9 and TRBJ2-1, with TRBD1 matching 7 bases. Germline CDR1 SEHNR, CDR2 FQNEAQ (reference sequence). After removal of 4 bases from V and 7 bases from J, the junction contained 7 bases not matched to a gene. The CDR3 consists of 14 residues. DNA of the CDR3: TGTGCCAGCAGCTCCGACAGGGCTGTGAATGAGCAGTTCTTC. Translation: CASSSDRAVNEQFF.

There are a few counts of this clone. The CDR3 does not close with the conserved phenylalanine or tryptophan, likely indicating a read error. The DNA is omitted, as the CDR3 cannot be located on it reliably, and the CDR3 follows TCRdb's listing. The chain couples TRBV5-4 to TRBJ2-7. CDR1 is SGHNT, CDR2 YYREEE, per germline (reference sequence). The CDR3 has 12 residues if both end residues are counted. CDR3 loop: CASSTPGAIEVL.

The rearrangement uses TRBV7-9 and TRBJ1-4; D is unresolved. The length of the CDR3 is 15 residues. Germline CDR1 is SEHNR and CDR2 is FQNEAQ (reference sequence). V was clipped by 1 base and J by 1 base, with 7 bases between them. CDR3 in amino acids: CASSLGSLTNEKLFF. The CDR3 bases are TGTGCCAGCAGCTTAGGCAGCCTAACTAATGAAAAACTGTTTTTT.

J is TRBJ2-7 and V is TRBV10-3, with 11 nucleotides matching TRBD2. Per the germline V gene, CDR1 is ENHRY and CDR2 is SYGVKD. The CDR3 length is 15 residues. V was pared by 7 bases and J by 2 bases, with 7 bases of the junction left unmatched. The CDR3 DNA reads as TGTGCCATCAACAGCGAACTAGCGGGAGCCTACGAGCAGTACTTC. Translation: CAINSELAGAYEQYF.

The chain is built from TRBV29-1 and TRBJ2-1; 9 bases are a match to TRBD1. The V and J ends lost 4 bases and 3 bases, in that order; junction bases with no gene match: 4. The CDR3 runs 14 residues. Germline CDR1 is SQVTM and CDR2 is ANQGSEA. The chain's CDR3 is CSVAPGQGYNEQFF. The CDR3 region has the DNA TGCAGCGTTGCCCCGGGACAGGGCTACAATGAGCAGTTCTTC.

The CDR3 DNA follows: TGTGCCAGCAGCGTAGGGGATAGCGGGATCGCGGCCCAGTACTTC. This encodes CASSVGDSGIAAQYF. This chain connects TRBV9 to TRBJ2-5; TRBD2 matches at 8 bases. V was clipped by 0 bases and J by 9 bases; unmatched bases: 10. Germline CDR1 and CDR2: SGDLS and YYNGEE. The length of the CDR3 is 15 residues.

This chain joins TRBV11-2 and TRBJ2-7; D gene unclear. Trimming took 2 bases from V and 4 from J, leaving 9 bases between them. Germline V CDR1 and CDR2: SGHAT, FQNNGV. CDR3 length equals 13 residues. The CDR3 spells CASSLNNRYEQYF. The DNA for the CDR3 is TGTGCCAGCAGCTTAAATAACCGATACGAGCAGTACTTC. The whole variable domain, remainder taken from reference TRBV11-2 and TRBJ2-7, is EAGVAQSPRYKIIEKRQSVAFWCNPISGHATLYWYQQILGQGPKLLIQFQNNGVVDDSQLPKDRFSAERLKGVDSTLKIQPAKLEDSAVYLCASSLNNRYEQYFGPGTRLTVT.

There are a few counts of this clone. At one boundary the junction diverges from the germline segment, which might be a read error. The V call is TRBV28, the J call TRBJ2-4; D not certain. The germline gives CDR1 MDHEN, CDR2 SYDVKM. The CDR3 is 14 amino acids. CDR3 protein: CASSSPEAPRLCFF. The CDR3 nucleotides read TGTGCCAGCAGTTCCCCAGAAGCTCCCAGGCTTTGTTTCTTC.

This clone was recorded only once. V gene TRBV2 combines with J gene TRBJ2-2; TRBD2 might be the D (6 bases). The V gene lost 5 bases and the J gene lost 1 base, with 8 bases spanning the gap. The CDR3 runs to 14 residues. Germline CDR1 reads SNHLY; CDR2 reads FYNNEI. The CDR3 DNA is TGTGCCAGCAGTTGGGGACTGAACACCGGGGAGCTGTTTTTT. Translation: CASSWGLNTGELFF.

This chain connects TRBV11-2 to TRBJ2-1; TRBD2 agrees at 12 bases. V lost 5 bases and J lost 8; bases outside the gene matches: 10. This CDR3 region has 16 residues. Germline V CDR1 and CDR2: SGHAT, FQNNGV. The CDR3 protein is CASSPSGRASFYEQFF. CDR3 nucleotides: TGTGCCAGCAGCCCTAGCGGGAGGGCTAGCTTCTATGAGCAGTTCTTC. The full variable domain, rest sourced from reference TRBV11-2 and TRBJ2-1, is EAGVAQSPRYKIIEKRQSVAFWCNPISGHATLYWYQQILGQGPKLLIQFQNNGVVDDSQLPKDRFSAERLKGVDSTLKIQPAKLEDSAVYLCASSPSGRASFYEQFFGPGTRLTVL.

The CDR3 spells CASSATPQGNEKLFF. For the CDR3, the DNA is TGTGCCAGCAGCGCTACGCCACAGGGGAACGAAAAACTGTTTTTT. V is TRBV9 and J is TRBJ1-4; TRBD1 matches 7 bases. J gave up 8 bases and V 3 bases, and 10 bases lay outside the gene matches. This CDR3 has 15 amino acids. Germline lookup yields CDR1 SGDLS and CDR2 YYNGEE.

CDR3 DNA sequence: TGTGCCAGCAGCGTAGGTCCGGAAGCTAACTATGGCTACACCTTC. Amino acid sequence: CASSVGPEANYGYTF. V and J are TRBV9 and TRBJ1-2, with D unclear. CDR1 and CDR2 (germline): SGDLS, YYNGEE. The CDR3 has 15 residues. V was pared by 0 bases and J by 0 bases, with 9 bases between.

This clone has only a few counts. The V call is TRBV4-2, the J call TRBJ2-5; TRBD2 matches at 7 bases. Per the germline V gene, CDR1 is LGHNA and CDR2 is YNFKEQ. This CDR3 has 14 amino acids. J lost 4 bases, V lost 0 bases, and 2 bases had no gene match. The CDR3 loop is CASSQELAGETQYF. The CDR3 DNA is TGTGCCAGCAGCCAAGAATTAGCGGGAGAGACCCAGTACTTC.

V and J are TRBV7-6 and TRBJ2-1; D is unclear. CDR1 and CDR2 from the germline V gene are SGHVS and FNYEAQ. The ends were cut back, 1 base at V and 4 bases at J, with 11 bases in the middle. The CDR3 contains 15 residues. Here the CDR3 reads CASSLVSAEYNEQFF. The CDR3 nucleotides are TGTGCCAGCAGCTTAGTTTCTGCAGAGTACAATGAGCAGTTCTTC.

The rearrangement links TRBV29-1 to TRBJ1-3, with D hard to call. Germline CDR1 is SQVTM and CDR2 is ANQGSEA. V was trimmed by 7 bases and J by 0 bases, leaving 10 bases between them. The CDR3 is 13 residues long. CDR3 loop: CSAQMSSGNTIYF. Written as DNA, the CDR3 is TGCAGCGCCCAAATGAGCTCTGGAAACACCATATATTTT.

The chain uses TRBV28 and TRBJ1-5; D is unclear. Trimming pared 11 bases from V and 7 bases from J, leaving 18 bases between. CDR3 size: 13 residues. The germline V gene has CDR1 MDHEN and CDR2 SYDVKM. The CDR3 reads CAAYESGGQPQHF. In nucleotides, the CDR3 is TGTGCCGCTTATGAGTCCGGTGGCCAGCCCCAGCATTTT.

This rearrangement joins TRBV7-8 to TRBJ1-2; D gene uncertain. Per germline, CDR1 SGHVS and CDR2 FQNEAQ. CDR3 length: 14 residues. V was trimmed by 4 bases and J by 6 bases, leaving 15 bases between them. The CDR3 DNA reads as TGTGCCAGCAGCTCCGGTTTGCCCGATAATGGCTACACCTTC. Protein sequence: CASSSGLPDNGYTF.

The chain has TRBV27 and TRBJ2-5; 8 nucleotides line up with TRBD2. The CDR3 consists of 17 residues. Trimming at V came to 3 bases and at J to 0 bases, leaving 9 bases not matched to a gene. Per the germline V gene, CDR1 is MNHEY and CDR2 is SMNVEV (reference sequence). The DNA for the CDR3 is TGTGCCAGCAGTTTGAGGCTAGCGGGCTCGTACCAAGAGACCCAGTACTTC. Protein: CASSLRLAGSYQETQYF.

This rearrangement joins TRBV9 to TRBJ1-5, with D possibly TRBD1 on 5 matching bases. The CDR3 covers 15 residues. From germline, CDR1 is SGDLS and CDR2 YYNGEE. Deletions cut 4 bases from V and 8 bases from J, with 19 bases between. The CDR3 DNA sequence: TGTGCCAGCAGCATCACGGGGGGTACCTTCGAGCCCCAGCATTTT. Its translation is CASSITGGTFEPQHF. The complete variable domain, with remaining parts taken from reference TRBV9 and TRBJ1-5, reads DSGVTQTPKHLITATGQRVTLRCSPRSGDLSVYWYQQSLDQGLQFLIQYYNGEERAKGNILERFSAQQFPDLHSELNLSSLELGDSALYFCASSITGGTFEPQHFGDGTRLSIL.

The CDR3: CSVVKGKGTTGEEQYF. CDR3 sequence (DNA): TGCAGCGTTGTAAAGGGAAAGGGGACAACAGGGGAAGAGCAGTACTTC. J is TRBJ2-7 and V is TRBV29-1; 7 nucleotides agree with TRBD1. Germline V CDR1 and CDR2: SQVTM, ANQGSEA. This CDR3 comprises 16 residues. Trimming removed 4 bases from V and 7 bases from J; junction bases left unmatched: 19.

This clone showed up just a few times. This chain uses TRBV30 with TRBJ2-7, with D perhaps TRBD2 (6 bases). The CDR3 consists of 12 residues. CDR1 is GTSNPN and CDR2 is SVGIG in the germline V gene (reference sequence). Trimming stripped 3 bases from V and 7 bases from J, with 13 bases between. The CDR3 region is CAWRPTSSEQYF. CDR3 sequence (DNA): TGTGCCTGGAGGCCTACTAGCTCGGAGCAGTACTTC.

The genes are TRBV18 and TRBJ2-2; TRBD1 matches at 11 bases. The CDR3 contains 16 residues. V lost 0 bases to trimming and J lost 7 bases; unmatched junction nucleotides: 4. Germline CDR1 and CDR2: KGHSH and LQKENI. The CDR3 nucleotides read TGTGCCAGCTCACCACCAGGACAGGGGGCCATCGGGGAGCTGTTTTTT. The encoded protein is CASSPPGQGAIGELFF.